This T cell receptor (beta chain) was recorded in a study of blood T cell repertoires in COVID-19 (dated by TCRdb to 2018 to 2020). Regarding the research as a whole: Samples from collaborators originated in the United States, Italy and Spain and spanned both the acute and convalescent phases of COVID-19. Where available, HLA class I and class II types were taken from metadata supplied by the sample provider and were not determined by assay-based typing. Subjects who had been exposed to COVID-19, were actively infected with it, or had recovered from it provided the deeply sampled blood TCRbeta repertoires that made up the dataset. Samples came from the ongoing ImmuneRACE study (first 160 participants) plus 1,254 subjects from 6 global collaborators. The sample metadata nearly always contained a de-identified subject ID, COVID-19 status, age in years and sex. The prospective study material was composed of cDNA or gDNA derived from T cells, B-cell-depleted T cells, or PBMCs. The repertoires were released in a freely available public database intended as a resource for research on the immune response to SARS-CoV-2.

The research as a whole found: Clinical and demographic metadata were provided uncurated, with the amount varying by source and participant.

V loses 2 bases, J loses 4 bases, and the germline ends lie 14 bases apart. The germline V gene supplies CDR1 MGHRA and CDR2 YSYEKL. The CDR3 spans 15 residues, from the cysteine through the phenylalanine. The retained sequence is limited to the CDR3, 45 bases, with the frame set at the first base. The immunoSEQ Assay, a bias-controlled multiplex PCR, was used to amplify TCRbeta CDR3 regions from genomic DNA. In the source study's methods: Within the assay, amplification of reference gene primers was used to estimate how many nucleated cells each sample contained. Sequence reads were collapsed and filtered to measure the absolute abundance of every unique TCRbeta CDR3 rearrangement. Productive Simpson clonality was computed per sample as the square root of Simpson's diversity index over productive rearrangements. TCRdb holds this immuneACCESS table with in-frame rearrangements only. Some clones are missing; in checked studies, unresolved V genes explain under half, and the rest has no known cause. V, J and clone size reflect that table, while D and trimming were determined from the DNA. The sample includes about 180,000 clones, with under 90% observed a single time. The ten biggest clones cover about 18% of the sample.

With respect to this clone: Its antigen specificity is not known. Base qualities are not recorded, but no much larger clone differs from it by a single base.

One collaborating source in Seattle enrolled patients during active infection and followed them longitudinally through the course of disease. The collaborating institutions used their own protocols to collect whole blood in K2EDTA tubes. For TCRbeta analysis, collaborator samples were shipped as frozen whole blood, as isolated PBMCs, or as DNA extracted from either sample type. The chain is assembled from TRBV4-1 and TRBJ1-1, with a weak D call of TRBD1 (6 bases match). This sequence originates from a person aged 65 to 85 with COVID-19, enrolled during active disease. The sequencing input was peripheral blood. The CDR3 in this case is CASSQLPNRATEAFF. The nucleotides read TGCGCCAGCAGCCAACTTCCCAACAGGGCCACTGAAGCTTTCTTT.